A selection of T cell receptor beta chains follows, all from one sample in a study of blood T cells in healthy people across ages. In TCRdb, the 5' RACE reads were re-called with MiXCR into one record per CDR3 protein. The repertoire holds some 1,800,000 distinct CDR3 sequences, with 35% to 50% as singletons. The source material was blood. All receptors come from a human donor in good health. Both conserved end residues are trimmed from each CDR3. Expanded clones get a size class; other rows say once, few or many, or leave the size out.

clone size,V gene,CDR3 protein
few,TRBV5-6,ASSLAVTGVWNEQF
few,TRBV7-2,ASSLERATGELF
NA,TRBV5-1,ASRGGGYERY
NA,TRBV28,ASSRQGPYPRVVEQY
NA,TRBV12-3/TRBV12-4,ASSFAQNEQY
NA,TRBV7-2,ASSLVVSGGSDEQF
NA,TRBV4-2,ASSQDSRGSTDTQY
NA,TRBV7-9,ASSLGVGQEQGTQY
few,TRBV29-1,SVTPLAGTYEQY
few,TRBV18,ASSDTRDYEQY
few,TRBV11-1,ASSYTFGAQGYEQY
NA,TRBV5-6,ASRPGVGSYNEQF
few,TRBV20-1,SARAPSGSLIQY
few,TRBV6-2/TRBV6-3,ASSYVGGWDDNEQF
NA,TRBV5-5,ASSLARGFYGYT
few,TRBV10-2,ASRTGGQGAQY
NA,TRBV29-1,SVGLFSSYNEQF
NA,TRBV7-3,ASSFTGTANSPLH
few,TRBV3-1,ASSQLDGGLNEKLF
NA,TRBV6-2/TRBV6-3,ASSHTRGRARQF
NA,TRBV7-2,ASSSRGTSNYEQY
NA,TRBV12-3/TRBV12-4,ASSSKRGRSDTQY
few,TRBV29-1,SVELLALVAGEDGYT
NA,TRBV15,ATTQRVSTDTQY
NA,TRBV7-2,ASSSADRFYSNQPQH
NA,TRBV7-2,ASSPPFGQGPVNTEAF
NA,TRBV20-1,SARDDAREPDTQY
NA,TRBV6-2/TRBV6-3,ASGPVRGPYGYT
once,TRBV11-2,ASSVEALYEQF
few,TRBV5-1,ASSHGTATSYEQY
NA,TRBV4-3,ASSQIPGQGAGELF
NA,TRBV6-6,ASSPGGKLF
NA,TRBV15,ATSRDMGDQPQH
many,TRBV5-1,ASSPGQIRETQY
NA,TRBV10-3,AIRAGGQETQY
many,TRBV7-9,ASSFGQGDYT
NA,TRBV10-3,AISPVSSYNEQF
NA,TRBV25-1,ASRGQNTEAF
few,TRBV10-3,AISESMTGDEKLF
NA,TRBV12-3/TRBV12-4,ASSLSRGLSPLH
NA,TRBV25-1,ASRIGGSYNEKF
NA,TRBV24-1,ATSDLQPLSEQY
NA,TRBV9,ASSVGTGMNTEAF
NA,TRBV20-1,SAREDSGANVLT
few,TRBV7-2,ASSRTSGVYYNEQF
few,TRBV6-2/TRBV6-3,ASSRQEYQETQY
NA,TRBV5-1,ASSLAPGDRDYNEQF
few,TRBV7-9,ASSGGATTNEKLF